This T cell receptor beta chain comes out of a study of CD8+ T cells in alopecia areata. Across the whole study: Grafted skin came from C3H/HeJ donors with spontaneous alopecia (about 6-12 months old) and was placed on roughly 7-11-week-old female C3H/HeJ mice. General study results and limits: Lesional tissue from the scalp (especially in alopecia totalis/universalis) showed higher clonality than normal scalp. The study also sequences resident alphabeta T cells of normal skin in scalp samples. Patients shared TCRs less clearly than mice did, possibly owing to HLA.

The study sorted pooled cutaneous lymph node cells by CD4, CD8alpha, NKG2D, NKG2ACE and other markers. The J segment lost 3 bases and the V segment lost 0 bases, leaving 2 bases of the junction unmatched. This CDR3 has 15 amino acids. Germline lookup yields CDR1 NSQYPW and CDR2 LRSPGD (reference sequence). The sample holds a few counts of this clone. The target antigen is unknown. All gene names here are mouse names. The read finishes 4 residues shy of the CDR3 end, and the germline J gene is used to complete it. The identical CDR3 is also encoded by other nucleotide sequences in the sample. RNA was isolated and reverse transcribed to cDNA, the sequencing template. Profiling relied on immunoSEQ multiplex PCR, and the TCRdb table lists in-frame clones only, not all of them. The sample presents under 350,000 clones, none singletons.

Input material: CD4+ T cells sorted from a lymph node. This chain joins TRBV1 and TRBJ2-1; the match to TRBD1 covers 7 bases. The origin of this receptor is a C3H/HeJ mouse with alopecia areata. The mice in this strain carry MHC haplotype H2-k. This CDR3 is CTCSADRDSYAEQFF. The DNA read from the CDR3 is TGCACCTGCAGTGCAGATCGGGACAGCTATGCT. The entire variable domain, with the rest obtained from reference TRBV1 and TRBJ2-1, is as follows: VTLLEQNPRWRLVPRGQAVNLRCILKNSQYPWMSWYQQDLQKQLQWLFTLRSPGDKEVKSLPGADYLATRVTDTELRLQVANMSQGRTLYCTCSADRDSYAEQFFGPGTRLTVL.